This is a list of T cell receptor beta chains from one sample in a study of beta chain features in type 1 diabetes. Generated by immunoSEQ multiplex PCR, the TCRdb table keeps only in-frame clones and is missing some. The sample lists approximately 130,000 clones, about 18% occurring once. Input material: central memory CD4+ T cells from blood. Receptor source: a man aged 18 to 35 with type 1 diabetes. Both conserved end residues are part of each CDR3. Each record gives: D gene, clone size, V gene, J gene, CDR3 DNA, CDR3 protein. The D gene is left open where the match is weak. The size entry is marked missing in some rows and otherwise reads once, few, many or a size class.

>TRBD2|few|TRBV5-4|TRBJ2-5
TGTGCCAGCAGCCCCGCGGGGGGAGAGACCCAGTACTTC
CASSPAGGETQYF
>NA|few|TRBV4-1|TRBJ2-3
TGCGCCAGCAGCCAAGATGGTGGCCGCCGGACCACCACAGATACGCAGTATTTT
CASSQDGGRRTTTDTQYF
>NA|many|TRBV7-9|TRBJ2-3
TGTGCCAGCAGCTTAGTAGGCGTGGATACGCAGTATTTT
CASSLVGVDTQYF
>NA|NA|TRBV2|TRBJ2-1
TGTGCCAGCAGTGGCAACAGCCCCAAACTTAATGAGCAGTTCTTC
CASSGNSPKLNEQFF
>NA|many|TRBV9|TRBJ2-1
TGTGCCAGCAGCGTAGCATTTCTGCCCCCGCCCTACAATGAGCAGTTCTTC
CASSVAFLPPPYNEQFF
>TRBD2|once|TRBV30|TRBJ2-1
TGTGCCTTACGACTAGCGGGGGGAGGGCAGTTCTTC
CALRLAGGGQFF
>TRBD2|NA|TRBV25-1|TRBJ2-7
TGTGCCAGCAGTGGTGTGCGGGAGGGGTACGAGCAGTACTTC
CASSGVREGYEQYF
>NA|NA|TRBV28|TRBJ2-6
TGTGCCAGCACCAAGGTGGGGTCGGGGGCCAACGTCCTGACTTTC
CASTKVGSGANVLTF
>TRBD1|NA|TRBV29-1|TRBJ2-7
TGCAGCGGTGTTCGGGACAGGGGTCACGAGCAGTACTTC
CSGVRDRGHEQYF
>NA|many|TRBV7-9|TRBJ1-2
TGTGCCAGCAGCGGGGAGAGTGCTAACTATGGCTACACCTTC
CASSGESANYGYTF
>NA|NA|TRBV7-2|TRBJ1-4
TGTGCCAGCAGCCTCTTAGGGGGGACTAATGAAAAACTGTTTTTT
CASSLLGGTNEKLFF
>NA|NA|TRBV4-1|TRBJ2-3
TGCGCCAGCAGCCAAGCGGGGGCCACAGATACGCAGTATTTT
CASSQAGATDTQYF
>NA|few|TRBV11-2|TRBJ2-1
TGTGCCAGCAGCGTTGACAGAGGCTACAATGAGCAGTTCTTC
CASSVDRGYNEQFF
>TRBD1|NA|TRBV6-5|TRBJ1-5
TGTGCCAGCAGCTCGGACAGGGGGGGACATCAGCCCCAGCATTTT
CASSSDRGGHQPQHF
>NA|NA|TRBV18|TRBJ2-1
TGTGCCAGCTCACCGGATGACAATGAGCAGTTCTTC
CASSPDDNEQFF
>NA|few|TRBV7-2|TRBJ2-2
TGTGCCAGCAGGGACAGACTAAACACCGGGGAGCTGTTTTTT
CASRDRLNTGELFF
>NA|NA|TRBV5-1|TRBJ2-5
TGCGCCAGCAGCTTAGCTGGGCAGGGGATGGAGACCCAGTACTTC
CASSLAGQGMETQYF
>TRBD2|many|TRBV28|TRBJ2-3
TGTGCCAGCAGTTGGACCGGGACTAGCAATTCAGATACGCAGTATTTT
CASSWTGTSNSDTQYF
>NA|many|TRBV29-1|TRBJ2-1
TGCAGCGTGGGCGCGGGGTCCAATGAGCAGTTCTTC
CSVGAGSNEQFF
>TRBD2|medium-sized|TRBV7-2|TRBJ2-1
TGTGCCAGCAGGCGCAGACTAGCGGGAGGATACAATGAGCAGTTCTTC
CASRRRLAGGYNEQFF
>NA|NA|TRBV27|TRBJ2-7
TGTGCCAGCAGTAGCGTTTCCGAGCAGTACTTC
CASSSVSEQYF
>TRBD1|many|TRBV27|TRBJ2-7
TGTGCCAGCAGCCCACAGGGGATTACCTACGAGCAGTACTTC
CASSPQGITYEQYF
>TRBD2|few|TRBV5-1|TRBJ2-7
TGCGCCAGCAGCTTGGGAGACGTACTAGCGGGGGAGCAGTACTTC
CASSLGDVLAGEQYF
>NA|many|TRBV9|TRBJ1-1
TGTGCCAGCAGCGCGACAGTGGGCACTGAAGCTTTCTTT
CASSATVGTEAFF
>NA|NA|TRBV29-1|TRBJ2-1
TGCAGCGTTGGGGCGTCAGGGTGGAGTGAGCAGTTCTTC
CSVGASGWSEQFF
>TRBD1|NA|TRBV30|TRBJ2-3
TGTGCCTGGACCCAACGGGCAGGGGGAAGTGCAGATACGCAGTATTTT
CAWTQRAGGSADTQYF
>NA|NA|TRBV29-1|TRBJ1-2
TGCAGCGTTGACAGTATCATCTATGGCTACACCTTC
CSVDSIIYGYTF
>TRBD1|NA|TRBV4-1|TRBJ2-5
TGCGCCAGCAGCGGGACAGCGTCACCTCAAGAGACCCAGTACTTC
CASSGTASPQETQYF
>NA|few|TRBV27|TRBJ2-7
TGTGCCAGCAGTTTAACACAGGGAAACGAGCAGTACTTC
CASSLTQGNEQYF
>NA|few|TRBV29-1|TRBJ2-2
TGCAGCGCCTGGACACAACGAACCGGGGAGCTGTTTTTT
CSAWTQRTGELFF
>TRBD2|few|TRBV29-1|TRBJ2-7
TGCAGCGTGCTGCGGGAGACCTACGAGCAGTACTTC
CSVLRETYEQYF
>TRBD1|NA|TRBV30|TRBJ2-7
TGTGCCTGGAGCGGGGACAGGGCTCTAGAGCAGTACTTC
CAWSGDRALEQYF
>TRBD1|few|TRBV7-2|TRBJ2-7
TGTGCCAGCAGCCGTGGACAGGAAACTTACGAGCAGTACTTC
CASSRGQETYEQYF
>NA|few|TRBV30|TRBJ1-5
TGTGCCTGGAGTAACCGACAGAATAGCAATCAGCCCCAGCATTTT
CAWSNRQNSNQPQHF
>TRBD2|few|TRBV5-6|TRBJ2-1
TGTGCCAGCAGCCGCGAAGTAGCGGGGGGTGGTGAGCAGTTCTTC
CASSREVAGGGEQFF
>TRBD1|many|TRBV10-3|TRBJ2-1
TGTGCCATCAGTGAATCACAGGGGATATCCGATGAGCAGTTCTTC
CAISESQGISDEQFF
>TRBD1|NA|TRBV19|TRBJ2-5
TGTGCCAGTAGTATGGACAGGGGAGGAGAGACCCAGTACTTC
CASSMDRGGETQYF
>NA|few|TRBV2|TRBJ2-1
TGTGCCAGCAGTGATAACAACTACTACAATGAGCAGTTCTTC
CASSDNNYYNEQFF
>NA|few|TRBV7-9|TRBJ2-7
TGTGCCAGCAGCTTATCCATAGCCTACGAGCAGTACTTC
CASSLSIAYEQYF
>NA|NA|TRBV4-2|TRBJ1-2
TGTGCCAGCAGCCAAGTGACGGCTAACTATGGCTACACCTTC
CASSQVTANYGYTF
>NA|NA|TRBV6-6|TRBJ1-2
TGTGCCAGCACCAGGGCCTATGGCTACACCTTC
CASTRAYGYTF
>NA|NA|TRBV6-5|TRBJ2-5
TGTGCCAGCAGCATTCGGGGGAGAGAGACCCAGTACTTC
CASSIRGRETQYF
>TRBD1|NA|TRBV7-9|TRBJ1-1
TGTGCCAGCAGCGACAGGGGTACTGAAGCTTTCTTT
CASSDRGTEAFF
>NA|NA|TRBV7-2|TRBJ2-7
TGTGCCAGCAGCTTATTACAGGGCGGGTACGAGCAGTACTTC
CASSLLQGGYEQYF
>NA|many|TRBV7-2|TRBJ1-4
TGTGCCAGCAGCTTCGACAGTAATGAAAAACTGTTTTTT
CASSFDSNEKLFF
>TRBD1|NA|TRBV5-1|TRBJ2-3
TGCGCCAGCAGGATGCAGGGGGTTAAGTCAGATACGCAGTATTTT
CASRMQGVKSDTQYF
>TRBD1|NA|TRBV29-1|TRBJ2-7
TGCAGCGTTCGGGAGGGACAGGGGGACCACGAGCAGTACTTC
CSVREGQGDHEQYF
>TRBD2|few|TRBV9|TRBJ2-1
TGTGCCAGCAGCGTCGGCGGGACTAGCGGGAGTTATGAGCAGTTCTTC
CASSVGGTSGSYEQFF
>TRBD2|few|TRBV5-4|TRBJ2-1
TGTGCCAGAAGCGGGACTAGGAACAATGAGCAGTTCTTC
CARSGTRNNEQFF
>NA|few|TRBV29-1|TRBJ1-4
TGCAGCGTCACCGTAGGGGGGACAACTAATGAAAAACTGTTTTTT
CSVTVGGTTNEKLFF
>NA|few|TRBV5-1|TRBJ1-1
TGCGCCAGCAGCTTGAATCAGAACACTGAAGCTTTCTTT
CASSLNQNTEAFF
>NA|few|TRBV29-1|TRBJ1-5
TGCAGCGCCCTATGGGGGGCCGGCCAGCCCCAGCATTTT
CSALWGAGQPQHF